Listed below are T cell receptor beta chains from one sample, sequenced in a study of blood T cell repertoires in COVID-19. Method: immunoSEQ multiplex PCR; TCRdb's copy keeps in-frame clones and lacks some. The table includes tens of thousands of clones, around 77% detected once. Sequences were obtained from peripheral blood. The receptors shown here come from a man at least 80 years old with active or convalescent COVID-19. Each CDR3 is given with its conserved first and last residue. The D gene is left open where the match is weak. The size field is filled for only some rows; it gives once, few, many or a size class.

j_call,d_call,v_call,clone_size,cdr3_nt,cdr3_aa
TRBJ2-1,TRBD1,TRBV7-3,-,TGTGCCAGCAGCTTCAACAGGGGGCTGGATGAGCAGTTCTTC,CASSFNRGLDEQFF
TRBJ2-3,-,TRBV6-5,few,TGTGCCAGCAGTTACGGAGGCCTAGCGACAGATACGCAGTATTTT,CASSYGGLATDTQYF
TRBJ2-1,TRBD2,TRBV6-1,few,TGTGCCAGCAGTGAATTCGCCGGGGCTGCGGGGGGGAACGGGAATGAGCAGTTCTTC,CASSEFAGAAGGNGNEQFF
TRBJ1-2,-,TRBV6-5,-,TGTGCCAGCAGTACTGGGGCCCGTGGCTACACCTTC,CASSTGARGYTF
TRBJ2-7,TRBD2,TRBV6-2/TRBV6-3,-,TGTGCCAGCAGTTACCGCCTCCCCACTAGCGGGCTAGCCGTCGAGCAGTACTTC,CASSYRLPTSGLAVEQYF
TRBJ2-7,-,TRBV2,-,TGTGCCAGCAGTGAACAGGGGACATGGACCTACGAGCAGTACTTC,CASSEQGTWTYEQYF
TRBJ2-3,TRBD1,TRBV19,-,TGTGCCAGTAGTACCCGGACAGGGGTAAACACAGATACGCAGTATTTT,CASSTRTGVNTDTQYF
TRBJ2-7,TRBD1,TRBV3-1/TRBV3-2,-,TGTGCCAGCAGCGTGTTGGGACAGGGAGGCAACGAGCAGTACTTC,CASSVLGQGGNEQYF
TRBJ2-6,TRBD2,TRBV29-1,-,TGCAGCGCCCGACTAGCGGGAGGAACATCCGGGGCCAACGTCCTGACTTTC,CSARLAGGTSGANVLTF
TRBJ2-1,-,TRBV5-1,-,TGCGCCAGCAGCTCTGGGCCGGACAATGAGCAGTTCTTC,CASSSGPDNEQFF
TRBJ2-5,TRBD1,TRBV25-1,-,TGTGCCAGCAGTGATTTAGGGACAGGGTTTGGTGAGACCCAGTACTTC,CASSDLGTGFGETQYF
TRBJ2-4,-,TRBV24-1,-,TGTGCCACCAGTGAGGGCGGGCCTCCCTCCATTCAGTACTTC,CATSEGGPPSIQYF